This T cell receptor beta chain is from a study of beta chain features in type 1 diabetes. The overall study: Patients were similar to healthy donors in age and gender (as well as in cell yields).

Study-level results: Fewer junction insertions and more nucleotide deletions appeared in type 1 diabetes patients.

The CDR3 is made up of 15 amino acids. A heparinised blood draw that averaged about 0.11 L was obtained once from each donor. Sorting produced populations that all topped 95% purity. Investigators reverse transcribed all isolated RNA, so they sequenced expressed TCRB transcripts. Clones were sequenced by immunoSEQ multiplex PCR, and TCRdb holds only the in-frame ones, with some missing. This table has about 320,000 clones, about 14% appearing once. Concerning this clone itself: Its target is not known.

The J gene is TRBJ2-5, the V gene TRBV21-1; the D call of TRBD2 is as the table states it, not checked on the DNA. TRBV21-1 is a pseudogene. This clonotype was obtained from a man younger than 40 in good health. The sample taken for sequencing was central memory CD4+ T cells from blood. The CDR3 loop is CASSTEAGVWETQYF. Written as DNA, the CDR3 is TGTGCCAGCAGCACAGAAGCGGGGGTATGGGAGACCCAGTACTTC.